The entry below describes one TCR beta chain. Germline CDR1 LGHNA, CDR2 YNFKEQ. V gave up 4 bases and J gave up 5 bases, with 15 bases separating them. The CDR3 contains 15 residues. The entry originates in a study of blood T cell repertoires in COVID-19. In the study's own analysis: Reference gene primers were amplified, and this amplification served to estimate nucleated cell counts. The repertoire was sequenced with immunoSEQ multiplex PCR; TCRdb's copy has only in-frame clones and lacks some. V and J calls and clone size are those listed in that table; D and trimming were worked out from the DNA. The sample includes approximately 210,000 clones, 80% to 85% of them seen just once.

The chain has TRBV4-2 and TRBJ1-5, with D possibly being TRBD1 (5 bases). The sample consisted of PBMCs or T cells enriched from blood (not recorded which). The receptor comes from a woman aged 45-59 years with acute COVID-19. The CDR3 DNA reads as TGTGCCAGCAGCCCCCAAGGCTCAGGGTATCAGCCCCAGCATTTT. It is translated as CASSPQGSGYQPQHF.